This is a list of T cell receptor beta chains from one sample in a study of T cells in Graves' hyperthyroidism and ophthalmopathy. TCRdb reprocessed the multiplex PCR reads via MiXCR and lists one record per CDR3 protein. Of approximately 720,000 distinct CDR3 sequences in the sample, around 20% were seen once. Sequencing was done on a sample of blood. The receptors derive from a woman aged 45-65 years with Graves' hyperthyroidism that later progressed to Graves' ophthalmopathy. Both conserved end residues are part of each CDR3. The size field is filled for only some rows; it gives once, few, many or a size class.

clone size,V gene,J gene,CDR3 protein
.,TRBV19,TRBJ1-2,CASSIDQGAWNYGYTF
many,TRBV7-9,TRBJ2-3,CASSPLAGVDTQYF
.,TRBV6-1,TRBJ2-1,CASSAWGGGLYEQFF
few,TRBV9,TRBJ1-5,CASSVASNSNQPQHF
many,TRBV11-2,TRBJ2-7,CASSVLISYEQYF
few,TRBV28,TRBJ1-2,CASSSTGTDNYGYTF
.,TRBV11-2,TRBJ1-5,CASSTTGALPNQPQHF
.,TRBV12-3/TRBV12-4,TRBJ1-3,CASRAQGGGNTIYF
.,TRBV6-2/TRBV6-3,TRBJ2-1,CASSYLAGMDNEQFF
.,TRBV24-1,TRBJ2-5,CATSDWTGHFQETQYF
many,TRBV20-1,TRBJ1-5,CSARERIQPQHF
many,TRBV7-2,TRBJ2-1,CASSPGLLEQFF
few,TRBV5-6,TRBJ2-2,CASSMGQLYNTGELFF
many,TRBV30,TRBJ1-1,CAWSRPALNTEAFF
few,TRBV27,TRBJ2-5,CAGSLTNSRAQYF
many,TRBV12-3/TRBV12-4,TRBJ1-2,CASSPSGQGYGYTF
few,TRBV27,TRBJ2-7,CASSGHAYEQYF
many,TRBV30,TRBJ1-2,CAWSVVPGYGYTF
.,TRBV2,TRBJ2-4,CASSVTRGQGNGIQYF
.,TRBV7-9,TRBJ2-7,CASSLVMGSYEQYF
few,TRBV2,TRBJ1-4,CASSERLVGEKLFF
few,TRBV18,TRBJ2-1,CASSPGGANCNEQFF
few,TRBV19,TRBJ1-1,CASSNDRHSEAFF
.,TRBV7-2,TRBJ2-2,CASSPASGGVTGELFF
.,TRBV5-1,TRBJ2-2,CASSMINTGELFF
few,TRBV6-1,TRBJ2-3,CASSSQRGGALTGRDTQYF
.,TRBV6-6,TRBJ1-1,CASSYSQGVGTEAFF
.,TRBV6-1,TRBJ2-3,CASSVDSGAPDTQYF
.,TRBV11-2,TRBJ2-7,CASATYEQYF
.,TRBV12-3/TRBV12-4,TRBJ1-2,CASSEAPQGPNYGYTF
.,TRBV9,TRBJ2-1,CASSVALYSGGNEQFF
few,TRBV7-9,TRBJ1-2,CASSPLGDANYGYTF
.,TRBV29-1,TRBJ1-4,CSVAREGAGNEKLFF
many,TRBV12-3/TRBV12-4,TRBJ2-1,CASGNSGANEQFF
many,TRBV6-1,TRBJ1-2,CASSSDRGTHGYTF
many,TRBV2,TRBJ2-3,CASSVVRGGERLVGDTQYF
few,TRBV20-1,TRBJ1-5,CSAIQGNQPQHF